This paragraph covers one T cell receptor beta chain sequence. Its specific antigen is unknown. The data stem from a study of T cells expressing NK-cell markers (dated by TCRdb to 2018 to 2020). About the study as a whole: About 8 donors provided sorted CD3+CD56+NKG2C+, CD3+CD56+NKG2C- and CD3+CD56-NKG2C+ T-cell subsets, whose TCR beta-chain repertoires were profiled. Seven of the eight sequenced donors were HCMV-seropositive and one was HCMV-seronegative. Libraries were sequenced as 2 x 150 bp reads on Illumina HiSeq 2000/2500, MiSeq or NextSeq. All eight donors whose samples were sequenced were randomly selected healthy volunteers, three of them men and five women. Study-wide conclusions, independent of this receptor: In a handful of donors, the dominant CD3+CD56+NKG2C+ clonotypes ranked among the top 10 CD8+ clonotypes, making up roughly 1.0-7.5% of CD8+ T cells. Whether the expanded NKG2C-expressing T cell clones were specific for HCMV antigens was left unclear. Those dominant clonotypes were again the most abundant among CD3+CD56-NKG2C+ cells in a few donors, at about 25-60.1%.

HCMV serostatus was determined by detecting HCMV-specific IgG in serum with a commercial ELISA kit. Ficoll density gradient centrifugation was used to isolate peripheral blood mononuclear cells from blood. TCRdb names Illumina HiSeq 2000 as the instrument used. TCR beta cDNA libraries were made by 5'RACE template switching that added a universal primer site and unique molecular identifiers. cDNA synthesis was primed from the TCR beta constant segment and was followed by two successive PCR amplification steps. The authors' analysis ran thus. MIGEC was used to demultiplex reads and group reads by UMI, and MiTCR was used to assemble and quantify clonotypes. To exclude erroneous sequences, only TCR cDNA sequences supported by at least two reads were retained. The tcR package was used for downstream repertoire analysis, and clonotypes were matched between fractions using CDR3 nucleotide sequence together with V segment. VDJmatch was used to annotate antigen specificity against VDJdb, with one amino acid substitution allowed in CDR3. Reprocessed by TCRdb, the reads give a single entry per CDR3 protein sequence, without DNA. Clone size and V and J calls follow TCRdb, not the original study. The sample's table lists a count of around 380,000 distinct CDR3 sequences. Together, the top ten hold approximately 11% of the sample.

The germline V gene yields LGHNA for CDR1 and YNFKEQ for CDR2. The cysteine opens and the phenylalanine closes a CDR3 of 16 amino acids. No DNA sequence was recorded. This clonotype was sampled from a woman aged 50 to 60 in good health. Donor details come from another sample of the same person, matched by shared clones. The chain links TRBV4-2 with TRBJ2-3; TCRdb designates TRBD2, a call that cannot be tested without DNA. The sequencing sample was made of blood T cells: a sorted CD56 or NKG2C T cell subset, CD4+ or CD8+ T cells, or bulk PBMC T cells (not recorded which). Here the CDR3 is given as CASSQFSGISTDTQYF.